This T cell receptor beta chain was found in a study of blood T cell repertoires in COVID-19. Study summary: PBMCs, B-cell-depleted T cells, or T cells provided the cDNA or gDNA that made up the material.

Per the original methods: Amplified reference gene primers provided the basis for estimating nucleated cell counts. Assay used: immunoSEQ multiplex PCR; TCRdb lists only in-frame clones, some missing. The V and J calls and clone size come from that table; D and trimming were worked out from the DNA. The sample carries 65,000 to 85,000 clones, about 80% recorded once. This clone was found a few times. Trimming took 6 bases from V and 2 from J, leaving 10 bases between them. CDR1 LGHDT and CDR2 YNNKEL come from the germline V gene (reference sequence). The CDR3 has 13 amino acids. The specimen was peripheral blood. The clonotype was recovered from a middle-aged man with active or convalescent COVID-19. V is TRBV3-1 (or the pseudogene TRBV3-2) and J is TRBJ1-2; maybe TRBD1 (5 bases). CDR3: CASSPGPNYGYTF. Here the CDR3 DNA reads TGTGCCAGCAGTCCAGGGCCCAACTATGGCTACACCTTC.